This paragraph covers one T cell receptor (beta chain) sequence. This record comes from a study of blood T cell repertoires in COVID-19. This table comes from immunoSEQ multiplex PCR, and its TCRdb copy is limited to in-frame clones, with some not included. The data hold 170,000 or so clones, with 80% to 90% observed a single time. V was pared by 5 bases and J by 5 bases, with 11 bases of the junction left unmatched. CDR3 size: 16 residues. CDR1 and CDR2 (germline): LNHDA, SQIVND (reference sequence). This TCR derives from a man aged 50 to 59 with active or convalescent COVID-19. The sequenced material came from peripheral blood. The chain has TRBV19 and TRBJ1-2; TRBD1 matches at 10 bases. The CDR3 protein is CASSAQKGQGSYGYTF. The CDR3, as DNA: TGTGCCAGTAGTGCTCAGAAGGGACAGGGGAGTTATGGCTACACCTTC.